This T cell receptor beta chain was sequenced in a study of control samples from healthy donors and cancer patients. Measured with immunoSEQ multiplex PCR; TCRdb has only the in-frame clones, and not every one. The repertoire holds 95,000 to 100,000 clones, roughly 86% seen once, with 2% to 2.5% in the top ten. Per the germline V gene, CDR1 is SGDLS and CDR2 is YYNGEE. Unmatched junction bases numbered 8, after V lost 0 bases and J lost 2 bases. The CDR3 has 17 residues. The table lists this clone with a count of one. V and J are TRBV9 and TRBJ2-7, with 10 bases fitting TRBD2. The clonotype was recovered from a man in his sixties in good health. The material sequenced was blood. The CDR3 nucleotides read TGTGCCAGCAGCGTAGCTAGCGGGAGCCTCGGGACCTACGAGCAGTACTTC. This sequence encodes CASSVASGSLGTYEQYF.